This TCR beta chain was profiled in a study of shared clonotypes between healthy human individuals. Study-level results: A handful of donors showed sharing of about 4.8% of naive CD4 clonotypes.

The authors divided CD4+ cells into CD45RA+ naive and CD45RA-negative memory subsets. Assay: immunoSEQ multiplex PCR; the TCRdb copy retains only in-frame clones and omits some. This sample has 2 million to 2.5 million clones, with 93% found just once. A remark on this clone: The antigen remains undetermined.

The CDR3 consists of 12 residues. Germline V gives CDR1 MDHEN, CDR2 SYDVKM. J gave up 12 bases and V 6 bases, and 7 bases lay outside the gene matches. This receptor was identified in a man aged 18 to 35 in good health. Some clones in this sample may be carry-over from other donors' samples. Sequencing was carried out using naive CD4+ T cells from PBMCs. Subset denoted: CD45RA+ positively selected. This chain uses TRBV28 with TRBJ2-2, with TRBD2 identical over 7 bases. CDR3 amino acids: CASSLGGGQLFF. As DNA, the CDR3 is TGTGCCAGCAGCCTAGGCGGGGGTCAGCTGTTTTTT.